This T cell receptor beta chain was observed in a study of shared clonotypes between healthy human individuals. The wider study: Donors had three CD4 naive, three CD4 memory, two CD8 naive and one CD8 memory plate apiece. Points from the study as a whole: Incompleteness in sorted-subset sequencing, despite large depth, was shown by rarefaction.

Details on this clone: Its antigen is unknown.

The CDR3 length is 13 residues. V was shortened by 0 bases and J by 5 bases, with 10 bases between the two germline ends. CDR1 is SQVTM, CDR2 ANQGSEA, per germline. Sorted-subset replicate PCRs used 150 to 200 ng of genomic DNA. This amount corresponded to 30,000 to 35,000 T cell genomes. Repertoires were generated with immunoSEQ multiplex PCR, while TCRdb's copy carries only in-frame clones and drops some. The sample holds over a million clones, under 99% seen once. The receptor was derived from a man aged 25-40 years in good health. Material: naive CD4+ T cells sorted from blood. Subset described: CD45RA+ positively selected. V and J are TRBV29-1 and TRBJ1-2; D may be TRBD1 (6 bases). The CDR3 DNA follows: TGCAGCGTTGAAGACGGAGGGGGATATGGCTACACCTTC. Its protein is CSVEDGGGYGYTF.